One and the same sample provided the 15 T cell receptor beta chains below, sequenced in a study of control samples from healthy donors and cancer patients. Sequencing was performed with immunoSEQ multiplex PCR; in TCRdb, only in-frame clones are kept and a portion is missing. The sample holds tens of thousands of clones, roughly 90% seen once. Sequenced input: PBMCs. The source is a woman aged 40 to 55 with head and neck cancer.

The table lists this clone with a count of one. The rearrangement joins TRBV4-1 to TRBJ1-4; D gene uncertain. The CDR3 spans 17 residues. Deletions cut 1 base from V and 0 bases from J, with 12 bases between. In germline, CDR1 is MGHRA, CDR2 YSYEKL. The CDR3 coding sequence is TGCGCCAGCAGCCAAGTGGTTGGGCGATCAACTAATGAAAAACTGTTTTTT. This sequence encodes CASSQVVGRSTNEKLFF.

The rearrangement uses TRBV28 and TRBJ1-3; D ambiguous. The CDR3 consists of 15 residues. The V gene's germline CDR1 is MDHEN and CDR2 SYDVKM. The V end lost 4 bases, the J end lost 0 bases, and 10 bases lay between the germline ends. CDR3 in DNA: TGTGCCAGCAGTTATCGAGGATCCTCTGGAAACACCATATATTTT. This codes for CASSYRGSSGNTIYF.

The CDR3 DNA reads as TGTGCCAGCAGCCAAAGCAGGGCAAGCGGCTACGAGCAGTACTTC. It translates to CASSQSRASGYEQYF. The chain has TRBV4-2 and TRBJ2-7; either TRBD1 or TRBD2 may fit D (5 bases each). Looked up from germline, CDR1 is LGHNA and CDR2 is YNFKEQ. V was clipped by 2 bases and J by 3 bases, with 14 bases between them. The CDR3 spans 15 residues.

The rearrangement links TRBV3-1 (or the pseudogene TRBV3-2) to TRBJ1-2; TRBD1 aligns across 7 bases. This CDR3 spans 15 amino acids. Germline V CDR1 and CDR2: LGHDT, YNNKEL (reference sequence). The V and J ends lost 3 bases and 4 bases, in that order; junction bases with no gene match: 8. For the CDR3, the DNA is TGTGCCAGCAGCCAGTGGGACAGTCAGTCCTATGGCTACACCTTC. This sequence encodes CASSQWDSQSYGYTF.

CDR3 nucleotides: TGTGCCAGCAGTATAAGGCCTCAAGCGGAGACCCAGTACTTC. Its protein is CASSIRPQAETQYF. The gene calls are TRBV11-2 and TRBJ2-5, with D unclear. Per germline, CDR1 SGHAT and CDR2 FQNNGV. The CDR3 is made up of 14 amino acids. V was shortened by 6 bases and J by 5 bases, with 16 bases between the two germline ends. Full variable domain (remainder filled in from reference TRBV11-2 and TRBJ2-5): EAGVAQSPRYKIIEKRQSVAFWCNPISGHATLYWYQQILGQGPKLLIQFQNNGVVDDSQLPKDRFSAERLKGVDSTLKIQPAKLEDSAVYLCASSIRPQAETQYFGPGTRLLVL.

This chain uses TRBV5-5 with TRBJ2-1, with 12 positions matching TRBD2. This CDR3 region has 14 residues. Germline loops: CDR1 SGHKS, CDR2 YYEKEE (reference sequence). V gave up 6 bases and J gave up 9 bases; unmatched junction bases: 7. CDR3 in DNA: TGTGCCAGCATCGTACTAGCGGGAGGAGGTGAGCAGTTCTTC. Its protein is CASIVLAGGGEQFF.

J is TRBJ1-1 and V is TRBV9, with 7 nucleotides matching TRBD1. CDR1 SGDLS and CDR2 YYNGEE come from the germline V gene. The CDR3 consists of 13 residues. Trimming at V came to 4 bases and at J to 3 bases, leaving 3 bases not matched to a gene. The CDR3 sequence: CASSRQGHTEAFF. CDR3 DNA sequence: TGTGCCAGCAGCCGACAGGGCCACACTGAAGCTTTCTTT. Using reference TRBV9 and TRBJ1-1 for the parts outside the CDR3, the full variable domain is DSGVTQTPKHLITATGQRVTLRCSPRSGDLSVYWYQQSLDQGLQFLIQYYNGEERAKGNILERFSAQQFPDLHSELNLSSLELGDSALYFCASSRQGHTEAFFGQGTRLTVV.

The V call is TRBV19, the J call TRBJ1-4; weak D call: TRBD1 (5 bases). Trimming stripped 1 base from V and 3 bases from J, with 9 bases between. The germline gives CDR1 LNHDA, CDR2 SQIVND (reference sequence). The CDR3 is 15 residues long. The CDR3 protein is CASSIGWGANEKLFF. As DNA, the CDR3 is TGTGCCAGTAGTATAGGTTGGGGGGCTAATGAAAAACTGTTTTTT.

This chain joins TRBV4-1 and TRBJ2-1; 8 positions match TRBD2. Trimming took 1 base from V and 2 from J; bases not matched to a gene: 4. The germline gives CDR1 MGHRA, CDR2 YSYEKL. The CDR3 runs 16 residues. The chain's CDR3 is CASSQGSGSAYNEQFF. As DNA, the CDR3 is TGCGCCAGCAGCCAAGGGAGCGGGAGTGCCTACAATGAGCAGTTCTTC.

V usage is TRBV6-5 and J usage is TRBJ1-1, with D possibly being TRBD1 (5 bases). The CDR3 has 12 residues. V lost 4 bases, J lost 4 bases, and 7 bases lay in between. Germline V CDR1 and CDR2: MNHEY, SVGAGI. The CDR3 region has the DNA TGTGCCAGCAGTTCCGGGGGCACTGAAGCTTTCTTT. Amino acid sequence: CASSSGGTEAFF.

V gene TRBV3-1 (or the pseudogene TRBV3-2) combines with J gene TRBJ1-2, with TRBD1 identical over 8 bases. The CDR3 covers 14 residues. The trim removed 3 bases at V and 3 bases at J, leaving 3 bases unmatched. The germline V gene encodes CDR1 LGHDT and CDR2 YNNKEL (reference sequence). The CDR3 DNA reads TGTGCCAGCAGCCACCGGGACAGGCACTATGGCTACACCTTC. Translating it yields CASSHRDRHYGYTF.

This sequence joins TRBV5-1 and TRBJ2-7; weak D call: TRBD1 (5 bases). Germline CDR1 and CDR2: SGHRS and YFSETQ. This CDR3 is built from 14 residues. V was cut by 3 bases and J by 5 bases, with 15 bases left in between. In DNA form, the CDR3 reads TGCGCCAGCAGCTACCAGGGCTCCAGAAACGAGCAGTACTTC. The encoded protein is CASSYQGSRNEQYF.

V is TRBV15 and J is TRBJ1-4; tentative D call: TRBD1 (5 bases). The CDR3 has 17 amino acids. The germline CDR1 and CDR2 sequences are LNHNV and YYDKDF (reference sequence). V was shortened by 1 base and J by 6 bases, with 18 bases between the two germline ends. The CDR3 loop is CATSRGRRGRAHEKLFF. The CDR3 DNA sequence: TGTGCCACCAGCAGAGGCAGGAGGGGCAGGGCACATGAAAAACTGTTTTTT.

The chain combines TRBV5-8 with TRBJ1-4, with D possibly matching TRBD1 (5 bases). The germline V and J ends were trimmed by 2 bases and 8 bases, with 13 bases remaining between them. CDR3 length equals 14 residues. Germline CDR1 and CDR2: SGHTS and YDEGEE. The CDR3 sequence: CASSLPQEGEKLFF. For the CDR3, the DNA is TGTGCCAGCAGCTTACCTCAAGAGGGGGAAAAACTGTTTTTT.

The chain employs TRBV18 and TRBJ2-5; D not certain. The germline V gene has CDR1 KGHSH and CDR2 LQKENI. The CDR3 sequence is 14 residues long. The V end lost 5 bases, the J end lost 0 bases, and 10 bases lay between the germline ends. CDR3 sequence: CASSARRDQETQYF. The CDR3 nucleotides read TGTGCCAGCTCAGCGAGACGGGACCAAGAGACCCAGTACTTC.